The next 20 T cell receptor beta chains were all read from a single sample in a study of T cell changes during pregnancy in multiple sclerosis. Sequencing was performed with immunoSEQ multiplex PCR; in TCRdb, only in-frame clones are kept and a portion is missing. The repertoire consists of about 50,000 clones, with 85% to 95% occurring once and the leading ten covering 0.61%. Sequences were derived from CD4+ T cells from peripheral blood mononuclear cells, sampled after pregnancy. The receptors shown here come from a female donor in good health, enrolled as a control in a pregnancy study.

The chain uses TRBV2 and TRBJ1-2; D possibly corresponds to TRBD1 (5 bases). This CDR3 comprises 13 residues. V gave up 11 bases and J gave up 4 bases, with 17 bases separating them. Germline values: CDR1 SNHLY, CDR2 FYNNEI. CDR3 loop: CASTSGTAYGYTF. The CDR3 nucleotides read TGTGCCTCCACCTCCGGGACTGCCTATGGCTACACCTTC.

The CDR3 loop is CASSSNRGGGYGYTF. The DNA for the CDR3 is TGTGCCAGCAGCTCAAACAGGGGCGGCGGCTATGGCTACACCTTC. This rearrangement joins TRBV11-2 to TRBJ1-2; 7 bases line up with TRBD1. The CDR3 is 15 amino acids. Trimming cost V 4 bases and J 4 bases; bases outside gene matches: 9. From germline, CDR1 is SGHAT and CDR2 FQNNGV.

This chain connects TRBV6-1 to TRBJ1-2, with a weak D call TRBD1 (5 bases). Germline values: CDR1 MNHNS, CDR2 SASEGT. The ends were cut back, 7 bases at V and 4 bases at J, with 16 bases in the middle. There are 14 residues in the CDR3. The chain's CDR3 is CASTIRRGGYGYTF. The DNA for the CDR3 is TGTGCCAGCACAATAAGGAGGGGAGGCTATGGCTACACCTTC.

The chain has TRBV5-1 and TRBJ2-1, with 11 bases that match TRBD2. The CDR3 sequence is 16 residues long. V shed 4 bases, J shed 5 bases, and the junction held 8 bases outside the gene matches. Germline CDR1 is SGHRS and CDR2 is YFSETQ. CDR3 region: CASSKWTSGPNNEQFF. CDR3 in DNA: TGCGCCAGCAGCAAATGGACTAGCGGGCCTAACAATGAGCAGTTCTTC.

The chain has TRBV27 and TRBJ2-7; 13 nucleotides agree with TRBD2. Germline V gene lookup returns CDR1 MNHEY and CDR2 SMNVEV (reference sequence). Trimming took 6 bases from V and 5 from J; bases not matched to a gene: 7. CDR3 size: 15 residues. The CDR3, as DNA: TGTGCCAGCAGATTAGGACTAGCGGGAGTTAACGAGCAGTACTTC. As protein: CASRLGLAGVNEQYF.

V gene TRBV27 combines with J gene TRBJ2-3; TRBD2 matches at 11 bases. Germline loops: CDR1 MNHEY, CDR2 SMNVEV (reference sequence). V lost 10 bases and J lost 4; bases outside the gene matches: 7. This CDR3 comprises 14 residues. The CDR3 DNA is TGTGCCACCTCACTAGCGGGAGCGGCAGATACGCAGTATTTT. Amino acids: CATSLAGAADTQYF.

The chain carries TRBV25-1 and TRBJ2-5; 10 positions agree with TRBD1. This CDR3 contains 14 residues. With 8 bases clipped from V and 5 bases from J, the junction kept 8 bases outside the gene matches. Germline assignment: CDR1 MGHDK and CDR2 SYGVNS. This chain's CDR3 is CASRRTGGDETQYF. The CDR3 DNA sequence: TGTGCCAGCCGAAGGACAGGGGGAGATGAGACCCAGTACTTC.

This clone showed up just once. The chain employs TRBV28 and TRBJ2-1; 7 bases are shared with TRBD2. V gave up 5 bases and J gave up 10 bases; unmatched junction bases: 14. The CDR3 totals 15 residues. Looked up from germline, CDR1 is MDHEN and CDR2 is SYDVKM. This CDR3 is CASSPPGEGLREQFF. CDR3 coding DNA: TGTGCCAGCAGTCCACCGGGGGAGGGGCTAAGGGAGCAGTTCTTC.

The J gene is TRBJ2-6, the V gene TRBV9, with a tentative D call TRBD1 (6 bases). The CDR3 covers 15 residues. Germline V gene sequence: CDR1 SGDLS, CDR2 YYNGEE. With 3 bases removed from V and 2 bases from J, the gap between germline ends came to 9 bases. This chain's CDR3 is CASSAQGTGANVLTF. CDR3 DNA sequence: TGTGCCAGCAGCGCACAGGGCACTGGGGCCAACGTCCTGACTTTC.

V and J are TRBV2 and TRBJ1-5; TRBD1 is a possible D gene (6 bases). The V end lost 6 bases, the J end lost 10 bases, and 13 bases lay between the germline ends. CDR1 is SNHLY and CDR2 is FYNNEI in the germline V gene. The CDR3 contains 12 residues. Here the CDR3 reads CASRTGYGPQHF. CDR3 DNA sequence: TGTGCCAGCAGGACAGGCTATGGCCCCCAGCATTTT.

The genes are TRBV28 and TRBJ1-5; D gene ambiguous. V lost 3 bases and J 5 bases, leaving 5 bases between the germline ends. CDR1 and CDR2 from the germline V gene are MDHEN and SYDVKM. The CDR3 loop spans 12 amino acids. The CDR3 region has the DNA TGTGCCAGCAGTTTCTCCTATCAGCCCCAGCATTTT. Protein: CASSFSYQPQHF.

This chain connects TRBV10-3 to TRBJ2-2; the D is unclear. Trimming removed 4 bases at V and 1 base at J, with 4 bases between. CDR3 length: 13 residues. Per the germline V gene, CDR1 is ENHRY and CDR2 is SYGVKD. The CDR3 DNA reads TGTGCCATCAGTGCGGGGAACACCGGGGAGCTGTTTTTT. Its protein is CAISAGNTGELFF.

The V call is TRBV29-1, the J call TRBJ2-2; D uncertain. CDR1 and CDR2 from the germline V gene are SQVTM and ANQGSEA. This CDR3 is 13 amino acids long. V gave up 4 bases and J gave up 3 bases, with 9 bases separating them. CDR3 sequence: CSVGRLDTGELFF. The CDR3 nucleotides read TGCAGCGTTGGGCGGTTGGACACCGGGGAGCTGTTTTTT.

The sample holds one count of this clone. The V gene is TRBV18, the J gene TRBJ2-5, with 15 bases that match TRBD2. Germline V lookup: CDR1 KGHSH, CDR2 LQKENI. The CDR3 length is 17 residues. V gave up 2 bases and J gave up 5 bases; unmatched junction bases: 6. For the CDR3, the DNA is TGTGCCAGCTCACCATCGCCCGGACTAGCGGGGGGGGAGACCCAGTACTTC. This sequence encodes CASSPSPGLAGGETQYF.

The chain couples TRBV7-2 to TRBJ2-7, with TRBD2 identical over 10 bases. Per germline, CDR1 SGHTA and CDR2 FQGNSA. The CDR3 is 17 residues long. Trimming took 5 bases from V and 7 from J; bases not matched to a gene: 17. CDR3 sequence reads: CASSPNPLAGEAGEQYF. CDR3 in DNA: TGTGCCAGCAGCCCGAACCCTCTAGCGGGAGAGGCGGGGGAGCAGTACTTC.

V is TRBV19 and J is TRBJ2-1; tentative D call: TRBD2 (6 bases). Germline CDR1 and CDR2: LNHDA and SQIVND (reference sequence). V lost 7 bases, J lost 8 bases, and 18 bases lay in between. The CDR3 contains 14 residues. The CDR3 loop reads CASTVDWGVDEQFF. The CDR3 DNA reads TGTGCCAGTACGGTGGATTGGGGGGTGGATGAGCAGTTCTTC.

CDR3 nucleotides: TGTGCCAGCAGCTTTCCCCCTCAAGAGACCCAGTACTTC. Translation: CASSFPPQETQYF. The chain combines TRBV7-2 with TRBJ2-5; the D is unclear. Germline CDR1 and CDR2: SGHTA and FQGNSA. There are 13 residues in the CDR3. The V and J ends lost 3 bases and 2 bases respectively, with 7 bases between them.

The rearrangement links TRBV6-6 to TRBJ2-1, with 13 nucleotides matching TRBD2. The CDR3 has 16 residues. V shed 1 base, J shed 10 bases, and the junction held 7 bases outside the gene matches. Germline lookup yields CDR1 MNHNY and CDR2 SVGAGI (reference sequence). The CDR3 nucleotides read TGTGCCAGCAGTTACTTGCGACTAGCGGGGGGTATCGAGCAGTTCTTC. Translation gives CASSYLRLAGGIEQFF.

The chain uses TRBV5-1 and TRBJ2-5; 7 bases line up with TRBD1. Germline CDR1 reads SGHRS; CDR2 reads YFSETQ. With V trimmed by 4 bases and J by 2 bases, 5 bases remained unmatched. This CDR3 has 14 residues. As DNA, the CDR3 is TGCGCCAGCAGCCGACAGGGAAGACAAGAGACCCAGTACTTC. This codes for CASSRQGRQETQYF. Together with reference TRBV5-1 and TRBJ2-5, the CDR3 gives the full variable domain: KAGVTQTPRYLIKTRGQQVTLSCSPISGHRSVSWYQQTPGQGLQFLFEYFSETQRNKGNFPGRFSGRQFSNSRSEMNVSTLELGDSALYLCASSRQGRQETQYFGPGTRLLVL.

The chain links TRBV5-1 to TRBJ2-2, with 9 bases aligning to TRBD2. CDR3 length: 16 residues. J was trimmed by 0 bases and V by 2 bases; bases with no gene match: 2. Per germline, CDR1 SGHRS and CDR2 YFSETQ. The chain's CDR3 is CASSFSSGTNTGELFF. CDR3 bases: TGCGCCAGCAGCTTCTCTAGCGGGACGAACACCGGGGAGCTGTTTTTT.